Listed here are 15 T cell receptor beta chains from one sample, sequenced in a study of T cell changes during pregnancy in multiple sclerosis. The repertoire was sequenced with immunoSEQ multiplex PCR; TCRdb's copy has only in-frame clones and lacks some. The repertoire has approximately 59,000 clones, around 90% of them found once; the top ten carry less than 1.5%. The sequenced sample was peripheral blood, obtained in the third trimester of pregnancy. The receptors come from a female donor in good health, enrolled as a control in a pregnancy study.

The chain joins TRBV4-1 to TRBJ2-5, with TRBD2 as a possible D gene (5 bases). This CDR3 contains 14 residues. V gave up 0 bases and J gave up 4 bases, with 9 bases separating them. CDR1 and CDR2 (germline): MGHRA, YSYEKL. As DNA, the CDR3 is TGCGCCAGCAGCCAAGAGGCTGGAGGAGAGACCCAGTACTTC. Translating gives CASSQEAGGETQYF.

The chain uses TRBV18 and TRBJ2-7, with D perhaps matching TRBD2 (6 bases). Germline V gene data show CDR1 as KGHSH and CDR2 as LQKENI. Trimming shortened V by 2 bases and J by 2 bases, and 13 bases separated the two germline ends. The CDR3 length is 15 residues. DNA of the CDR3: TGTGCCAGCTCACCAGCTGCGGGGAATACCTACGAGCAGTACTTC. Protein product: CASSPAAGNTYEQYF.

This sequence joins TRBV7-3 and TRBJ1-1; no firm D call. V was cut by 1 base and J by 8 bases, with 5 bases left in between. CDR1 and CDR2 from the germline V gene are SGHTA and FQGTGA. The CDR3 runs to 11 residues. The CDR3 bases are TGTGCCAGCAGCTTAAACGGGGAAGCTTTCTTT. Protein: CASSLNGEAFF. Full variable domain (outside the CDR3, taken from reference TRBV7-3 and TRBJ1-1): GAGVSQTPSNKVTEKGKYVELRCDPISGHTALYWYRQSLGQGPEFLIYFQGTGAADDSGLPNDRFFAVRPEGSVSTLKIQRTERGDSAVYLCASSLNGEAFFGQGTRLTVV.

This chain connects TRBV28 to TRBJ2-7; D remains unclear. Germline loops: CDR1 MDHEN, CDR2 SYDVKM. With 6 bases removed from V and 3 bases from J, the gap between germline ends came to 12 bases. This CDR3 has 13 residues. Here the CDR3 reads CASSIPPIYEQYF. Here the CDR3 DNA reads TGTGCCAGCAGCATCCCCCCAATCTACGAGCAGTACTTC.

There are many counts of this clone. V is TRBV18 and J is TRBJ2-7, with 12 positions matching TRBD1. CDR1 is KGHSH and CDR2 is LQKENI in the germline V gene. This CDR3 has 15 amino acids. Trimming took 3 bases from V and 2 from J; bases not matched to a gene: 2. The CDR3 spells CASSPGDRGPYEQYF. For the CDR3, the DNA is TGTGCCAGCTCACCTGGGGACAGGGGGCCCTACGAGCAGTACTTC.

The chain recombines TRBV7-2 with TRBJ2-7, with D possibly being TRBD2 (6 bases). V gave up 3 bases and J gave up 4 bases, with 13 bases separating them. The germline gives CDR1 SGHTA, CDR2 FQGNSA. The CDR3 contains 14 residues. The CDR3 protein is CASSFRGSVYEQYF. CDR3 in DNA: TGTGCCAGCAGCTTCCGGGGGTCCGTTTACGAGCAGTACTTC.

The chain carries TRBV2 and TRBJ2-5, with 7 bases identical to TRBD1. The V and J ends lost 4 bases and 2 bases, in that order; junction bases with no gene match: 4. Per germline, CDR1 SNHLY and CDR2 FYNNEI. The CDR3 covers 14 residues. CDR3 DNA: TGTGCCAGCAGTGGTCGGGACAGACAAGAGACCCAGTACTTC. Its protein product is CASSGRDRQETQYF.

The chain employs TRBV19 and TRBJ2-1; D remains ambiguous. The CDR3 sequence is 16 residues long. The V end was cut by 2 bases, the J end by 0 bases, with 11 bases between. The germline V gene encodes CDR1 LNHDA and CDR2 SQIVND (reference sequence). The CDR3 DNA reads TGTGCCAGTAGTATACAACTTCTAAGCTCCTACAATGAGCAGTTCTTC. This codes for CASSIQLLSSYNEQFF.

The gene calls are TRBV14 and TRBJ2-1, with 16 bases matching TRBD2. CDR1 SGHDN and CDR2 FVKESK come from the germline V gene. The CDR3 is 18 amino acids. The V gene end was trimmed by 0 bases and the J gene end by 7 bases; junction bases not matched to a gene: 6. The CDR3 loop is CASSQERGLAGGRNEQFF. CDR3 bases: TGTGCCAGCAGCCAAGAGAGGGGACTAGCGGGGGGGCGAAATGAGCAGTTCTTC.

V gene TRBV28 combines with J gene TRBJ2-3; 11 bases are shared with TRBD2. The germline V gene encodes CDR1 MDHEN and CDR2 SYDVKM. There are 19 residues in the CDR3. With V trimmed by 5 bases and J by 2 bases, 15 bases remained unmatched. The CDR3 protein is CASSLTSGGTTPNTDTQYF. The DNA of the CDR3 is TGTGCCAGCAGTCTTACTAGCGGGGGCACAACTCCCAACACAGATACGCAGTATTTT.

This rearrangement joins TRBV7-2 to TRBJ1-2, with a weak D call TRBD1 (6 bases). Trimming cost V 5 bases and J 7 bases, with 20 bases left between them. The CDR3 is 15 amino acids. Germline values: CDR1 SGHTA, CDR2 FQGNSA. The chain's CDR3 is CASSPSFPGGVGYTF. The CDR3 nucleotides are TGTGCCAGCAGCCCAAGTTTTCCGGGGGGCGTTGGCTACACCTTC.

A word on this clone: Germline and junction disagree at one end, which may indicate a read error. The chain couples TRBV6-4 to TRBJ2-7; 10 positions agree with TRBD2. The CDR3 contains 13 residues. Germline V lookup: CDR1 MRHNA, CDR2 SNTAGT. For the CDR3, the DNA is TGTGCCAGCAGTGACTCGGGGACTAGCGAGAAGTACTTC. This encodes CASSDSGTSEKYF.

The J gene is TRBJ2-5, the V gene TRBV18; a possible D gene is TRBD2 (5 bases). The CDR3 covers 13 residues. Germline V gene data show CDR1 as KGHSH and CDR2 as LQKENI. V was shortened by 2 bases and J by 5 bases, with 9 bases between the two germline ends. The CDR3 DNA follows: TGTGCCAGCTCACCATATGGGGAGGAGACCCAGTACTTC. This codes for CASSPYGEETQYF.

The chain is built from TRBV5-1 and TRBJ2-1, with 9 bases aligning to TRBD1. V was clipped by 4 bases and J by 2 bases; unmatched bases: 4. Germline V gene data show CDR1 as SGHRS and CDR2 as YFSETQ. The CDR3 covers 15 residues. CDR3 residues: CASSPGQGTYNEQFF. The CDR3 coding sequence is TGCGCCAGCAGCCCGGGACAGGGTACCTACAATGAGCAGTTCTTC.

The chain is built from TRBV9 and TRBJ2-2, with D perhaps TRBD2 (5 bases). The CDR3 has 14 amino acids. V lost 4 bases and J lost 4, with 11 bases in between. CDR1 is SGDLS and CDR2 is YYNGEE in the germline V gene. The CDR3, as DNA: TGTGCCAGCAGCTCCGGGGTGGGCACCGGGGAGCTGTTTTTT. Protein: CASSSGVGTGELFF.